The rows below give T cell receptor beta chains drawn from one sample of a study of T-cell reconstitution after alpha-beta-depleted transplantation in children. TCRdb re-analysed the PCR reads in MiXCR, keeping a single row per CDR3 protein. The table shows roughly 170,000 distinct CDR3 sequences, with roughly 7.5% occurring only once. The sequences come from PBMCs from the stem cell graft donor, collected from the stem cell graft. All receptors come from a human donor who donated a stem cell graft to a child with Wiskott-Aldrich syndrome. The CDR3 runs from the conserved cysteine through the conserved F or W. The D gene is left open where the match is weak. Size values are once, few and many counts, or a class for expanded clones, and some rows have none.

many,TRBV6-6,-,TRBJ2-1,TGTGCCAGCAGTCCGAGCAGGGGTGAGCAGTTCTTC,CASSPSRGEQFF
many,TRBV12-3/TRBV12-4,-,TRBJ1-1,TGTGCCAGCATTTCCACAGGGAACACTGAAGCTTTCTTT,CASISTGNTEAFF
many,TRBV5-1,-,TRBJ2-3,TGCGCCAGCAGCCGGGGGTCAGATACGCAGTATTTT,CASSRGSDTQYF
many,TRBV6-5,-,TRBJ1-1,TGTGCCAGCAGTTACTCGTCCAGGGCGAACACTGAAGCTTTCTTT,CASSYSSRANTEAFF
many,TRBV12-3/TRBV12-4,TRBD2,TRBJ2-5,TGTGCCAGCAGTCCGGGACTAGCGGACCTGTACCAAGAGACCCAGTACTTC,CASSPGLADLYQETQYF
many,TRBV5-1,-,TRBJ2-7,TGCGCCAGCAGCTCAGGGTGGGCAGGCAGCAACTACGAGCAGTACTTC,CASSSGWAGSNYEQYF
many,TRBV29-1,-,TRBJ1-2,TGCAGCGTTGAAAGGGGAGGAAATGGCTACACCTTC,CSVERGGNGYTF
few,TRBV3-1,TRBD2,TRBJ2-7,TGTGCCAGCAGCCAAGTCCTAGCGGGAGGGCCCTACGAGCAGTACTTC,CASSQVLAGGPYEQYF
-,TRBV9,-,TRBJ1-1,TGTGCCAGCAAAAGGACAGAGAACCTGAACACTGAAGCTTTCTTT,CASKRTENLNTEAFF
many,TRBV20-1,TRBD2,TRBJ2-6,TGCAGTGCAACGGAAGCGGGAGGGCCGGCTGGGGCCAACGTCCTGACTTTC,CSATEAGGPAGANVLTF
many,TRBV10-3,-,TRBJ1-1,TGTGCCATCAGTGCGTCGACCCATCAGGGGAACACTGAAGCTTTCTTT,CAISASTHQGNTEAFF
many,TRBV5-1,TRBD2,TRBJ2-5,TGCGCCAGCAGCTACTTAACCGGGACTAGCGGGGGCATAGCAGGGACCCAGTACTTC,CASSYLTGTSGGIAGTQYF
many,TRBV5-1,-,TRBJ2-7,TGCGCCAGCAGCTTGGCCGACTTTAGATCCTCCTACGAGCAGTACTTC,CASSLADFRSSYEQYF
many,TRBV12-3/TRBV12-4,TRBD1,TRBJ2-4,TGTGCCAGCAGCCGTGGACAGGGAGAGAACATTCAGTACTTC,CASSRGQGENIQYF
few,TRBV30,-,TRBJ2-3,TGTGCCTGGAATCTAGGGGGGAGCACAGATACGCAGTATTTT,CAWNLGGSTDTQYF
few,TRBV5-1,-,TRBJ2-5,TGCGCCAGCAGCTCCACCCCCCCGGGACTTAAAGAGACCCAGTACTTC,CASSSTPPGLKETQYF
many,TRBV3-1,TRBD1,TRBJ1-2,TGTGCCAGCAGCCCCCCGGGACAGGGAAGAGTGCGGGGCTACACCTTC,CASSPPGQGRVRGYTF
-,TRBV6-5,-,TRBJ1-3,TGTGCCAGCAGTTACTCGGAGGCCGGAAACACCATATATTTT,CASSYSEAGNTIYF
many,TRBV12-3/TRBV12-4,TRBD1,TRBJ2-7,TGTGCCAGCAGTCCCTTTGGACAGGGGTACGAGCAGTACTTC,CASSPFGQGYEQYF
few,TRBV30,TRBD2,TRBJ2-5,TGTGCCTGGAGCGCACCAAGGGCTAGCGGCTACCAAGAGACCCAGTACTTC,CAWSAPRASGYQETQYF
many,TRBV5-1,TRBD2,TRBJ2-3,TGCGCCAGCAGCTCCGGAATGTTCGGGACTAGAGACACAGATACGCAGTATTTT,CASSSGMFGTRDTDTQYF
many,TRBV5-6,-,TRBJ2-7,TGTGCCAGCAGCTTGGTGCCAGACCGCTCCTACGAGCAGTACTTC,CASSLVPDRSYEQYF
many,TRBV4-1,-,TRBJ1-1,TGCGCCAGCAGCCAGGTTGACACTGAAGCTTTCTTT,CASSQVDTEAFF
many,TRBV12-3/TRBV12-4,-,TRBJ2-7,TGTGCCAGCAGTTTAGCGGGCTCCCACAACTACGAGCAGTACTTC,CASSLAGSHNYEQYF
many,TRBV5-1,TRBD1,TRBJ1-2,TGCGCCAGCAGCCCGCCTGACAGGGATGCTTCCATCACCTTC,CASSPPDRDASITF
few,TRBV20-1,-,TRBJ2-1,TGCAGTGCCAGCGGAGACACGAATAACAATGAGCAGTTCTTC,CSASGDTNNNEQFF
many,TRBV20-1,-,TRBJ1-1,TGCGGGATCAAACGGGGGACCGCTGAAGCTTTCTTT,CGIKRGTAEAFF
many,TRBV24-1,-,TRBJ2-5,TGTGCCACCAGTGACATCGGGACCCAGTACTTC,CATSDIGTQYF
-,TRBV7-2,TRBD2,TRBJ2-1,TGTGCCAGCAGCTCTACCGGCGGGAGCTCCTACAATGAGCAGTTCTTC,CASSSTGGSSYNEQFF
many,TRBV4-3,-,TRBJ1-1,TGCGCCAGCAGCCAAATAGGCAGGAACACTGAAGCTTTCTTT,CASSQIGRNTEAFF
many,TRBV9,-,TRBJ2-2,TGTGCCAGCAGCCGGACCTTCGAGGGACGGGAGCTGTTTTTT,CASSRTFEGRELFF
few,TRBV18,-,TRBJ2-1,TGTGCCAGCTCACCACTCTCTTCGGGGGCCCATGAGCAGTTCTTC,CASSPLSSGAHEQFF
few,TRBV3-1,-,TRBJ1-2,TGTGCCAGCAGCCAAGAAATCCTGGCAGGGTTTGGCTACACCTTC,CASSQEILAGFGYTF
many,TRBV12-3/TRBV12-4,-,TRBJ1-1,TGTGCCAGCAGCCGAACCGACAGGCTTTTTGAAGCTTTCTTT,CASSRTDRLFEAFF
many,TRBV29-1,-,TRBJ1-2,TGCAGCGTGGACGTGACCCGGGACACCGAAGACTATGGCTACACCTTC,CSVDVTRDTEDYGYTF
many,TRBV5-1,-,TRBJ2-1,TGCGCCAGCGCGCAGGGCTTGTTAAATGAGCAGTTCTTC,CASAQGLLNEQFF
-,TRBV5-5,-,TRBJ2-5,TGTGCCAGCAGCTTCCTAGGGAGAGAGACCCAGTACTTC,CASSFLGRETQYF
many,TRBV5-1,-,TRBJ1-1,TGCGCCAGCAGCCCCACCGTGGGGGCAGAGGCTTTCTTT,CASSPTVGAEAFF
many,TRBV7-2,TRBD1,TRBJ1-3,TGTGCCACGGACAGGGGGCGCGTTGGAAACACCATATATTTT,CATDRGRVGNTIYF
few,TRBV5-1,-,TRBJ1-1,TGCGCCAGCAGCTTGATTCGGGTTCCCGACACTGAAGCTTTCTTT,CASSLIRVPDTEAFF
-,TRBV29-1,TRBD1,TRBJ2-7,TGCAGCGTCTTGACAGGGTCCTCCTACGAGCAGTACTTC,CSVLTGSSYEQYF
many,TRBV12-3/TRBV12-4,TRBD1,TRBJ1-2,TGTGCCAGCAGTCCGCGACAGGGCGATGGCTACACCTTC,CASSPRQGDGYTF
many,TRBV20-1,-,TRBJ1-1,TGCAGTGCTAGGGGAGGATTCATGAACACTGAAGCTTTCTTT,CSARGGFMNTEAFF
many,TRBV20-1,TRBD2,TRBJ2-5,TGCAGTGGGGCGGGGGGGATCCAAGAGACCCAGTACTTC,CSGAGGIQETQYF
-,TRBV28,-,TRBJ2-7,TGTGCCAGCAGCGACCCCACAGGTTTCCACGAGCAGTACTTC,CASSDPTGFHEQYF
many,TRBV5-1,-,TRBJ1-2,TGCGCCAGCAGCCCCGACGGGGTCCCGCGTGGCTACACCTTC,CASSPDGVPRGYTF
many,TRBV6-5,-,TRBJ1-1,TGTGCCAGCAAGTACCGAGGGGACACTGAAGCTTTCTTT,CASKYRGDTEAFF
few,TRBV18,TRBD1,TRBJ1-1,TGTGCCAGCTCACACCGGACAGGGGGGAGCGTCACTGAAGCTTTCTTT,CASSHRTGGSVTEAFF